The 9 T cell receptor beta chains reported below all come from one sample, sequenced in a study of cytomegalovirus exposure and HLA in healthy donors. The PCR contained 60 Vbeta and 13 Jbeta primers. This table comes from immunoSEQ multiplex PCR, and its TCRdb copy is limited to in-frame clones, with some not included. This table holds 150,000 or so clones, around three quarters found once. Specimen: PBMCs. The receptors stem from a male donor in good health and CMV-seronegative.

The V gene is TRBV5-1, the J gene TRBJ2-7; TRBD1 aligns across 7 bases. Germline lookup yields CDR1 SGHRS and CDR2 YFSETQ. V dropped 3 bases and J dropped 5; count of bases not matched to a gene: 8. The CDR3 length is 14 residues. The CDR3 DNA reads as TGCGCCAGCAGCTCACAGGGGTTTTCTGACGAGCAGTACTTC. Encoded protein: CASSSQGFSDEQYF.

The chain uses TRBV4-2 and TRBJ2-1; 16 nucleotides match TRBD2. V trimming: 4 bases; J trimming: 8 bases; junction bases outside the gene matches: 5. Germline assignment: CDR1 LGHNA and CDR2 YNFKEQ. The CDR3 extends over 16 amino acids. The CDR3 here is CASSPGTSGGADEQFF. The CDR3 coding sequence is TGTGCCAGCAGCCCCGGGACTAGCGGGGGGGCAGATGAGCAGTTCTTC.

This clone was seen a single time. The chain recombines TRBV29-1 with TRBJ2-3, with D unclear. V was shortened by 6 bases and J by 2 bases, with 9 bases between the two germline ends. This CDR3 is 12 amino acids long. Germline V gene data show CDR1 as SQVTM and CDR2 as ANQGSEA. The CDR3 loop reads CSVSGDTDTQYF. CDR3 in DNA: TGCAGCGTCTCTGGAGACACAGATACGCAGTATTTT.

The chain carries TRBV28 and TRBJ1-5, with 7 nucleotides matching TRBD1. CDR1 is MDHEN, CDR2 SYDVKM, per germline. The CDR3 length is 17 residues. Trimming removed 5 bases from V and 2 bases from J; junction bases left unmatched: 12. The CDR3 protein is CASSPTGAGGGNQPQHF. CDR3 DNA: TGTGCCAGCAGTCCCACCGGGGCAGGGGGAGGCAATCAGCCCCAGCATTTT.

The CDR3 coding sequence is TGTGCCAGCAGCTTTGTGCAGGGGGCGGGAAATGAGCAGTTCTTC. Translating gives CASSFVQGAGNEQFF. The chain combines TRBV7-6 with TRBJ2-1, with 8 bases that match TRBD1. In germline, CDR1 is SGHVS, CDR2 FNYEAQ. The CDR3 is 15 residues long. J gave up 7 bases and V 3 bases, and 8 bases lay outside the gene matches.

The CDR3 DNA reads TGTGCCAGCAGCTTGGGGCACGGACGGGGAGGGGGTCAGCCCCAGCATTTT. Translated: CASSLGHGRGGGQPQHF. This rearrangement joins TRBV11-2 to TRBJ1-5, with a possible D match to TRBD1 (6 bases). V was shortened by 3 bases and J by 6 bases, with 21 bases between the two germline ends. The CDR3 totals 17 residues. The germline gives CDR1 SGHAT, CDR2 FQNNGV.

The rearrangement links TRBV19 to TRBJ2-3, with D unclear. Per the germline V gene, CDR1 is LNHDA and CDR2 is SQIVND (reference sequence). The length of the CDR3 is 15 residues. V dropped 1 base and J dropped 0 bases, with 8 bases sitting between them. Here the CDR3 reads CASSIVRASTDTQYF. CDR3 bases: TGTGCCAGTAGTATAGTCCGAGCCAGCACAGATACGCAGTATTTT.

In this sample, this clone turned up a few times. CDR3 nucleotide sequence: TGTGCCAGTAGTATCCGTTTAGTAGCAGAGAGCTCCTACAATGAGCAGTTCTTC. This translates into CASSIRLVAESSYNEQFF. The chain uses TRBV19 and TRBJ2-1, with no clear D. Looked up from germline, CDR1 is LNHDA and CDR2 is SQIVND (reference sequence). V was pared by 3 bases and J by 0 bases, with 18 bases between. This CDR3 contains 18 residues.

Only one count was recorded for this clone. This chain links TRBV7-9 with TRBJ2-5; 8 positions agree with TRBD1. The CDR3 has 15 amino acids. The junction had 6 bases not matched to a gene; V was cut back by 4 bases and J by 2 bases. CDR1 is SEHNR and CDR2 is FQNEAQ in the germline V gene (reference sequence). CDR3: CASSSQGALQETQYF. The CDR3 nucleotides read TGTGCCAGCAGCTCGCAGGGGGCTTTACAAGAGACCCAGTACTTC.